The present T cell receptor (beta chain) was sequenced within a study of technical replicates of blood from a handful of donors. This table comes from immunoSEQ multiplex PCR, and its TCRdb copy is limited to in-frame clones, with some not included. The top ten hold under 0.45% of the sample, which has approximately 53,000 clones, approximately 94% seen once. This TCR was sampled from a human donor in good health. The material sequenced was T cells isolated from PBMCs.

DNA for the CDR3: TGTGCCATCAGTGTCGGGACGAACACCGGGGAGCTGTTTTTT. Its translation is CAISVGTNTGELFF. V gene TRBV10-3 combines with J gene TRBJ2-2; TRBD2 might be the D (5 bases). This CDR3 has 14 residues. Deletions cut 4 bases from V and 0 bases from J, with 6 bases between. The germline CDR1 and CDR2 sequences are ENHRY and SYGVKD.